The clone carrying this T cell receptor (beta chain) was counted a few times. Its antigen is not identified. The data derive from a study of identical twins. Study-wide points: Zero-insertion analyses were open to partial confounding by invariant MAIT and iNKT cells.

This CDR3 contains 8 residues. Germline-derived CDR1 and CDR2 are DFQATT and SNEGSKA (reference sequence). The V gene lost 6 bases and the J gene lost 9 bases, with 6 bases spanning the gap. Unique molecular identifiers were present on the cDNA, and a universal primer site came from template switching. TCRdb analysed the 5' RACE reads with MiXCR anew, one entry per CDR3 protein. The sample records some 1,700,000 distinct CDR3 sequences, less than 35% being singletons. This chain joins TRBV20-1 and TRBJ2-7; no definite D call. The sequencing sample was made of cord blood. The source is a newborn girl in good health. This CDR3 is CSAGWQYF. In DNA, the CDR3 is TGCAGTGCGGGGTGGCAGTACTTC.